The 16 T cell receptor beta chains given below trace back to one sample, sequenced in a study of blood T cell repertoires in COVID-19. Only in-frame clones appear in the TCRdb table, and some are missing; sequencing was by immunoSEQ multiplex PCR. The sample lists some 130,000 clones, 75% to 90% occurring once. Sequencing was carried out using peripheral blood. These receptors were obtained from a man aged 60-69 years with COVID-19, enrolled during active disease.

Comments on this clone: The identical CDR3 is also encoded by other nucleotide sequences in the sample. The chain carries TRBV5-4 and TRBJ2-5; TRBD2 matches at 7 bases. This CDR3 is built from 13 residues. Germline loops: CDR1 SGHNT, CDR2 YYREEE (reference sequence). The junction had 1 base not matched to a gene; V was cut back by 0 bases and J by 5 bases. The CDR3 loop is CASSLAGGETQYF. In nucleotides, the CDR3 is TGTGCCAGCAGCTTGGCCGGGGGGGAGACCCAGTACTTC.

The J gene is TRBJ1-6, the V gene TRBV5-1; a possible D gene is TRBD1 (5 bases). V was shortened by 0 bases and J by 7 bases, with 8 bases between the two germline ends. The germline gives CDR1 SGHRS, CDR2 YFSETQ. The CDR3 loop spans 14 amino acids. CDR3 region: CASSLERTNSPLHF. The CDR3 coding sequence is TGCGCCAGCAGCTTGGAACGGACAAATTCACCCCTCCACTTT.

The V call is TRBV6-2 or TRBV6-3, the J call TRBJ1-5; a weak D match, TRBD1 (6 bases). Per the germline V gene, CDR1 is MNHEY and CDR2 is SVGEGT. Trimming stripped 5 bases from V and 7 bases from J, with 18 bases between. The CDR3 sequence is 15 residues long. DNA of the CDR3: TGTGCCAGCAGTAACGGGGGGGGGCTTGGGCAGCCCCAGCATTTT. Its protein is CASSNGGGLGQPQHF.

The J gene is TRBJ1-1, the V gene TRBV6-5, with D maybe TRBD1 (5 bases). Trimming pared 7 bases from V and 5 bases from J, leaving 14 bases between. The CDR3 contains 13 residues. Germline CDR1 reads MNHEY; CDR2 reads SVGAGI. The CDR3 nucleotides read TGTGCCAGCACTCCTCCAGGGCGGACTGAAGCTTTCTTT. Its protein product is CASTPPGRTEAFF.

The V gene is TRBV7-2, the J gene TRBJ2-7; the D gene is possibly TRBD1 (6 bases). Trimming took 1 base from V and 2 from J, leaving 15 bases between them. Germline CDR1 SGHTA, CDR2 FQGNSA. This CDR3 comprises 16 residues. CDR3 in DNA: TGTGCCAGCAGCTTAGATGGGACAACCAAAGCCTACGAGCAGTACTTC. As protein: CASSLDGTTKAYEQYF.

This chain connects TRBV5-6 to TRBJ2-1; 12 positions match TRBD1. CDR3 length: 17 residues. V lost 6 bases to trimming and J lost 7 bases; unmatched junction nucleotides: 14. Germline V gene data show CDR1 as SGHDT and CDR2 as YYEEEE. This chain's CDR3 is CASNVPGQGATGNEQFF. The DNA for the CDR3 is TGTGCCAGCAACGTCCCGGGACAGGGGGCGACGGGTAATGAGCAGTTCTTC. Using reference TRBV5-6 and TRBJ2-1 for the parts outside the CDR3, the full variable domain is DAGVTQSPTHLIKTRGQQVTLRCSPKSGHDTVSWYQQALGQGPQFIFQYYEEEERQRGNFPDRFSGHQFPNYSSELNVNALLLGDSALYLCASNVPGQGATGNEQFFGPGTRLTVL.

In regard to this clone: The sample contains more than one DNA sequence encoding this CDR3. The chain combines TRBV7-8 with TRBJ1-2, with D perhaps matching TRBD1 (5 bases). CDR1 SGHVS and CDR2 FQNEAQ come from the germline V gene. V shed 1 base and J shed 6 bases, with 6 bases lying between them. The CDR3 sequence is 12 residues long. For the CDR3, the DNA is TGTGCCAGCAGCTTAGTAGGGGATGGCTACACCTTC. Encoded protein: CASSLVGDGYTF.

The chain has TRBV10-3 and TRBJ2-6, with TRBD1 matching 7 bases. The V gene end was trimmed by 11 bases and the J gene end by 0 bases; junction bases not matched to a gene: 16. The CDR3 loop spans 18 amino acids. The germline CDR1 and CDR2 sequences are ENHRY and SYGVKD. CDR3 sequence reads: CASSGRAGGTSGANVLTF. The CDR3 DNA reads TGTGCCTCTTCAGGTCGGGCAGGGGGAACCTCTGGGGCCAACGTCCTGACTTTC.

The chain is built from TRBV6-1 and TRBJ2-1, with D possibly TRBD2 on 6 matching bases. Germline values: CDR1 MNHNS, CDR2 SASEGT. The V end lost 3 bases, the J end lost 10 bases, and 19 bases lay between the germline ends. The CDR3 spans 15 residues. As DNA, the CDR3 is TGTGCCAGCAGTGATGCCCGGGGGTTTACAAGGGAGCAGTTCTTC. This sequence encodes CASSDARGFTREQFF.

The chain links TRBV2 to TRBJ2-1, with D tentatively TRBD1 (6 bases). Germline CDR1 SNHLY, CDR2 FYNNEI. V lost 5 bases and J 4 bases, leaving 15 bases between the germline ends. The CDR3 contains 15 residues. The CDR3 loop is CASSRQVNIYNEQFF. As DNA, the CDR3 is TGTGCCAGCAGTCGACAGGTTAATATATACAATGAGCAGTTCTTC.

The genes are TRBV6-1 and TRBJ2-2, with 10 nucleotides matching TRBD1. Per the germline V gene, CDR1 is MNHNS and CDR2 is SASEGT. This CDR3 spans 15 amino acids. Trimming at V came to 2 bases and at J to 6 bases, leaving 3 bases not matched to a gene. The CDR3 DNA reads TGTGCCAGCAGTGAACTGACAGGGGGCTCCGGGGAGCTGTTTTTT. Residues: CASSELTGGSGELFF.

This clone turned up a few times. The J gene is TRBJ1-1, the V gene TRBV3-1 (or the pseudogene TRBV3-2); possible D gene TRBD1, 5 bases. The V gene lost 0 bases and the J gene lost 4 bases, with 12 bases spanning the gap. The length of the CDR3 is 15 residues. The germline V gene encodes CDR1 LGHDT and CDR2 YNNKEL (reference sequence). The CDR3 DNA reads as TGTGCCAGCAGCCAAGATTATGGCAGGGCCACTGAAGCTTTCTTT. Translation gives CASSQDYGRATEAFF.

The rearrangement links TRBV30 to TRBJ1-5, with 7 bases lining up with TRBD1. Trimming removed 2 bases from V and 4 bases from J; junction bases left unmatched: 8. This CDR3 has 15 residues. Germline CDR1 is GTSNPN and CDR2 is SVGIG (reference sequence). The CDR3 protein is CAWSSTGTANQPQHF. In DNA, the CDR3 is TGTGCCTGGAGTAGTACCGGGACAGCAAATCAGCCCCAGCATTTT. Full variable domain (missing parts from reference TRBV30 and TRBJ1-5): SQTIHQWPATLVQPVGSPLSLECTVEGTSNPNLYWYRQAAGRGLQLLFYSVGIGQISSEVPQNLSASRPQDRQFILSSKKLLLSDSGFYLCAWSSTGTANQPQHFGDGTRLSIL.

The rearrangement links TRBV30 to TRBJ1-1; unclear D gene. Trimming removed 3 bases at V and 3 bases at J, with 14 bases between. This CDR3 comprises 14 residues. The germline gives CDR1 GTSNPN, CDR2 SVGIG (reference sequence). The CDR3 sequence is CAWSPIDSDTEAFF. For the CDR3, the DNA is TGTGCCTGGAGCCCCATTGACTCGGACACTGAAGCTTTCTTT.

The chain is built from TRBV3-1 (or the pseudogene TRBV3-2) and TRBJ1-2; a weak D match, TRBD1 (6 bases). From germline, CDR1 is LGHDT and CDR2 YNNKEL (reference sequence). This CDR3 has 16 residues. V lost 2 bases to trimming and J lost 1 base, with 14 bases between them. The CDR3 region is CASSQSGARGNYGYTF. DNA of the CDR3: TGTGCCAGCAGCCAATCAGGGGCCCGCGGTAACTATGGCTACACCTTC.

V and J are TRBV3-1 (or the pseudogene TRBV3-2) and TRBJ2-3; D is unresolved. The CDR3 consists of 13 residues. Trimming stripped 2 bases from V and 2 bases from J, with 5 bases between. Per the germline V gene, CDR1 is LGHDT and CDR2 is YNNKEL (reference sequence). CDR3 nucleotide sequence: TGTGCCAGCAGCCAAAGACACACAGATACGCAGTATTTT. As protein: CASSQRHTDTQYF.